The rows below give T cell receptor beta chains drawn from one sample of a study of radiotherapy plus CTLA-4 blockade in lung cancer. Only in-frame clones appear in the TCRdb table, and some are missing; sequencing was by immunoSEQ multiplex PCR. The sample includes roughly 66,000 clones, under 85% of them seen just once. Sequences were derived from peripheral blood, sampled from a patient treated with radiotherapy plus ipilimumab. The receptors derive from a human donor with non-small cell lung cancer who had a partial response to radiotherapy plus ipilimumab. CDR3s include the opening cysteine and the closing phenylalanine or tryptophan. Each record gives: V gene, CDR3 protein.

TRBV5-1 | CASSSTGGSYEQYF
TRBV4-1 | CASSPGQGLSYEQYF
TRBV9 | CASSVGVREGYYNEQFF
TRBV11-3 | CASSRTGDEQYF
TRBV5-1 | CASSLGPLSGDYNEQFF
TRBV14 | CASSHIQGATNEKLFF
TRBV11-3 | CASSLDPLTVQYF
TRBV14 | CASSQGQGGTYEQYF
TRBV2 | CASTSGTGPYNEQFF
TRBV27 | CASSLSFLREDDEQYF
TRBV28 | CASSPDPGLANYGYTF
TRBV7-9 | CASSLPPGQPNTGELFF